This T cell receptor (beta chain) was sequenced for a study of shared clonotypes between healthy human individuals. About this clone: This sample includes further DNA sequences coding for the same CDR3.

TCRdb's copy holds only in-frame clones and misses some; the assay was immunoSEQ multiplex PCR. Here the sample spans roughly 2.2 million clones, about 92% being singletons. Trimming stripped 4 bases from V and 2 bases from J, with 9 bases between. The CDR3 sequence is 13 residues long. The germline V gene has CDR1 SGHDT and CDR2 YYEEEE. The donors were all Caucasian adults (living in Nashville, Tennessee). Sequencing input: naive CD4+ T cells from PBMCs. As for subset: CD45RA+ positively selected. The sequence derives from a man younger than 35 in good health. Some clones in this sample may be carry-over from other donors' samples. The chain employs TRBV5-6 and TRBJ1-2; D might be TRBD1 (6 bases). The CDR3 DNA reads TGTGCCAGCAGCAAGGACAGAAACTATGGCTACACCTTC. Encoded protein: CASSKDRNYGYTF.